The rows below give T cell receptor beta chains drawn from one sample of a study of cytomegalovirus exposure and HLA in healthy donors. Method: immunoSEQ multiplex PCR; TCRdb's copy keeps in-frame clones and lacks some. The profile shows about 150,000 clones, roughly 10% of them singletons. Material for sequencing was PBMCs. The origin of the receptors is a man aged 50 to 59 in good health and CMV-seronegative. The conserved cysteine and the conserved F or W are not part of the CDR3 here. Fields, in order: CDR3 length, V gene, CDR3 protein.

>13|TRBV5-4
ASSRTGGFNEKLF
>15|TRBV27
ASSHYRDRGVRQPQH
>15|TRBV5-1
ASSLRQGARNTGELF
>14|TRBV11-2
ASSLHRGSTNEKLF
>13|TRBV19
ASSRYGSSYNEQF
>12|TRBV4-2
ASSQGGQGNGYT
>16|TRBV4-2
ASSQGTSGGAKQETQY
>12|TRBV29-1
SAQRRGPWETQY
>13|TRBV28
ATVLGGEGGNEQF
>13|TRBV7-2
ASSFGQGELGGYT
>12|TRBV11-3
ASSPPRGYNEQF
>13|TRBV6-1
ASSPLQGASYEQY
>14|TRBV6-6
ASSSPTGGVGETQY
>15|TRBV25-1
ASSEQDRGPKTYEQY
>12|TRBV7-9
ASSLVQINNEQF
>15|TRBV5-1
ASSLGLADPGAETQY
>12|TRBV18
ASSPRDKDTEAF
>14|TRBV4-1
ASSQVTDVGGTEAF
>15|TRBV9
ASSPPKRRGGTDTQY
>13|TRBV7-2
ASSLNSGGQHEQF
>14|TRBV30
AWSVQGGGSNQPQH
>13|TRBV27
ASSFSPGPAGEQY
>15|TRBV7-9
ASSLAGQGARGNTIY
>14|TRBV5-1
ASSLGLGGGDTEAF
>11|TRBV4-2
ASSQGENQPQH
>14|TRBV9
ASTKGQGTPQETQY
>14|TRBV5-4
ASSYKTGTDNTEAF
>11|TRBV7-3
ASSSGLGNEQF
>13|TRBV2
ASSEARVVAEKLF
>16|TRBV7-2
ASSRGPGTSGYQETQY
>13|TRBV2
ASSEASEFGDTIY
>14|TRBV11-1
ASSPELAGAYNEQF
>13|TRBV29-1
SATTGGSGNTEAF
>11|TRBV7-9
ASSFPGYPEAF
>12|TRBV5-5
ASSPVEGTDTQY
>12|TRBV19
ASTTVTVNTEAF
>14|TRBV25-1
ASQARASRTQETQY
>14|TRBV5-6
ASSLQGAPPNTEAF
>11|TRBV13
ASTRGGTYEAF
>14|TRBV4-1
ASSQDVDSSTDTQY
>13|TRBV25-1
ASSFGQLANYGYT
>11|TRBV7-2
ASSEVTRETQY
>12|TRBV28
ASRLTGAGETQY